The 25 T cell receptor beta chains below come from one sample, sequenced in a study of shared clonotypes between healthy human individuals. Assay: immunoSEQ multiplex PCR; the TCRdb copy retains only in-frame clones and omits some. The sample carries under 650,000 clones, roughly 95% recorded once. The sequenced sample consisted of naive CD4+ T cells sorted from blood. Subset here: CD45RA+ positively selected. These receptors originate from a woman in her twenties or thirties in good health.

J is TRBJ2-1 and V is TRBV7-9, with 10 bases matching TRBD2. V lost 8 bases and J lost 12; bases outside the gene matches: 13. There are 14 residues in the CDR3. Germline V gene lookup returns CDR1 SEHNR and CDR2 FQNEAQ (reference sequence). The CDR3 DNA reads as TGTGCCAGCCGGGGGGCTAGCGGGAGCGTCCGGCAGTTCTTC. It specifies CASRGASGSVRQFF.

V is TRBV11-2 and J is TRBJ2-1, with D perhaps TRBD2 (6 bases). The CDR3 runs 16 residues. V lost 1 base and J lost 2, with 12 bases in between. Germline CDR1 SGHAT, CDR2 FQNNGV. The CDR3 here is CASSLVSGPTYNEQFF. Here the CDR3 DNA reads TGTGCCAGCAGCTTAGTTAGCGGACCGACCTACAATGAGCAGTTCTTC.

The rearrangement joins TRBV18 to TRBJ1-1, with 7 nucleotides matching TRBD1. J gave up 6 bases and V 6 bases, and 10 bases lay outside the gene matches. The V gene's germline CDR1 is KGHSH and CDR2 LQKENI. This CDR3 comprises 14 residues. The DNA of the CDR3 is TGTGCCAGCTCCCAAAGACAGGGAGGGTCTGAAGCTTTCTTT. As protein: CASSQRQGGSEAFF.

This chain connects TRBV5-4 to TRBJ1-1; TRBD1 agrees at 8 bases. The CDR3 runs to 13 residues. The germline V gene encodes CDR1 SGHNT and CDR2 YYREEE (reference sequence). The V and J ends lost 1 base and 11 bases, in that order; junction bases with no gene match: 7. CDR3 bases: TGTGCCAGCAGCTTGTCAGGGACAGGATACGCTTTCTTT. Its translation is CASSLSGTGYAFF.

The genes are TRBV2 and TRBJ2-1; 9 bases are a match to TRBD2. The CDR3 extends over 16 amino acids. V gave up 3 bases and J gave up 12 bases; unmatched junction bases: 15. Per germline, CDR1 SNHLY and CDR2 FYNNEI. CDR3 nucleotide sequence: TGTGCCAGCAGTGATAGCGGGAGAGCCCTTCCCAAGCCGCAGTTCTTC. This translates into CASSDSGRALPKPQFF.

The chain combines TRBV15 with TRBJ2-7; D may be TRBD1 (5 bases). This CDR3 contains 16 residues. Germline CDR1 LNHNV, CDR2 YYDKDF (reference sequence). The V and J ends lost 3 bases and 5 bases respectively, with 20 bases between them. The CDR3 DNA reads TGTGCCACCAGCAGTGCCTCTAGGGGAATAGTCGACGAGCAGTACTTC. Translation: CATSSASRGIVDEQYF.

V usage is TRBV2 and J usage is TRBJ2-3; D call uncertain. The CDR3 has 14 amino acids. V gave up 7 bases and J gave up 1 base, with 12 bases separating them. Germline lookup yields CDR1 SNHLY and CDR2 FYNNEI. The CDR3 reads CASKPRSGTDTQYF. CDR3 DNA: TGTGCCAGCAAGCCGAGGTCTGGCACAGATACGCAGTATTTT. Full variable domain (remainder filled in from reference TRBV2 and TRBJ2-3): EPEVTQTPSHQVTQMGQEVILRCVPISNHLYFYWYRQILGQKVEFLVSFYNNEISEKSEIFDDQFSVERPDGSNFTLKIRSTKLEDSAMYFCASKPRSGTDTQYFGPGTRLTVL.

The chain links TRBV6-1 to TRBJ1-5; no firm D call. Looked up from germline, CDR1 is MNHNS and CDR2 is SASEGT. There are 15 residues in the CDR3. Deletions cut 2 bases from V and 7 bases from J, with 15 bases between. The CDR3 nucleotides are TGTGCCAGCAGTGAACCGGGAGGAATGGGACAGCCCCAGCATTTT. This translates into CASSEPGGMGQPQHF.

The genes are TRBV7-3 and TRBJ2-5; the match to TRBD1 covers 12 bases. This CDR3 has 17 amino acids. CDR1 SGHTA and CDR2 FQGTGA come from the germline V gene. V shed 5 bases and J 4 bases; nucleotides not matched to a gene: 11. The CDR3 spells CASSPNRDRGRPETQYF. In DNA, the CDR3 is TGTGCCAGCAGCCCGAACCGGGACAGGGGGCGACCAGAGACCCAGTACTTC. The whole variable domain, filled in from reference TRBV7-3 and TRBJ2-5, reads GAGVSQTPSNKVTEKGKYVELRCDPISGHTALYWYRQSLGQGPEFLIYFQGTGAADDSGLPNDRFFAVRPEGSVSTLKIQRTERGDSAVYLCASSPNRDRGRPETQYFGPGTRLLVL.

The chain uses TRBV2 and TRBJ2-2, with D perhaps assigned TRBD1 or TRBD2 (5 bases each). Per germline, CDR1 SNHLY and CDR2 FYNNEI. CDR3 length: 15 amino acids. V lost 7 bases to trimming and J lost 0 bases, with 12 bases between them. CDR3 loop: CASTGTLANTGELFF. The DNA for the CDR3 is TGTGCCAGCACCGGGACCCTCGCGAACACCGGGGAGCTGTTTTTT.

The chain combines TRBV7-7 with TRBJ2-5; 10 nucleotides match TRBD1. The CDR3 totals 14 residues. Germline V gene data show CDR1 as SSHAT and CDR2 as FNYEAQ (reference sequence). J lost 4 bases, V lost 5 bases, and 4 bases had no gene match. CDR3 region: CASSPGTGVETQYF. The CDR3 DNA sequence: TGTGCCAGCAGCCCCGGGACAGGGGTAGAGACCCAGTACTTC.

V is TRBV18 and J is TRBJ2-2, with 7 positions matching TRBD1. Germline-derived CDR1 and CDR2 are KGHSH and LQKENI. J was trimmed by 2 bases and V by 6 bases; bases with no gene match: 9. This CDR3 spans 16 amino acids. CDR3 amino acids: CASSHSDRANTGELFF. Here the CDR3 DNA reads TGTGCCAGCTCTCATTCTGACAGGGCTAACACCGGGGAGCTGTTTTTT.

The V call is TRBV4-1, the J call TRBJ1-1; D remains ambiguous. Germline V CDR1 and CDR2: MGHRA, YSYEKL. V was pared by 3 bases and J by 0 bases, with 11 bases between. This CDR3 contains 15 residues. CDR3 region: CASSHKTAMNTEAFF. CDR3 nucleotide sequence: TGCGCCAGCAGCCATAAAACAGCTATGAACACTGAAGCTTTCTTT.

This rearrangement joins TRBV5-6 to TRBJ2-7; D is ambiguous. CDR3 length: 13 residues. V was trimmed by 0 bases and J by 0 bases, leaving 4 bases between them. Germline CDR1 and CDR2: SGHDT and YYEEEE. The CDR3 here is CASSLGVSYEQYF. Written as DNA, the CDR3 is TGTGCCAGCAGCTTGGGGGTCTCCTACGAGCAGTACTTC.

CDR3 amino acids: CASSFGQGNEKLFF. In nucleotides, the CDR3 is TGTGCCAGCAGTTTCGGACAGGGTAATGAAAAACTGTTTTTT. The chain employs TRBV28 and TRBJ1-4; TRBD1 aligns across 8 bases. After removal of 3 bases from V and 4 bases from J, the junction contained 1 base not matched to a gene. The CDR3 consists of 14 residues. CDR1 and CDR2 from the germline V gene are MDHEN and SYDVKM.

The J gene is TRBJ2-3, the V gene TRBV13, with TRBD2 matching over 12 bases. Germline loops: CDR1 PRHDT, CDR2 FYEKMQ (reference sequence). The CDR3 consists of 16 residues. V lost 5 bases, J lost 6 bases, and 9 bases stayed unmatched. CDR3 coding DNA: TGTGCCAGCAGCGAACAACTAGCGGGAGGATCGGATACGCAGTATTTT. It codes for CASSEQLAGGSDTQYF.

DNA of the CDR3: TGCGCCAGCAGCTTTACGACGTCGAACACTGAAGCTTTCTTT. Translated: CASSFTTSNTEAFF. The J gene is TRBJ1-1, the V gene TRBV5-1; no definite D call. Trimming removed 2 bases from V and 1 base from J, with 9 bases in between. The CDR3 has 14 amino acids. The germline V gene encodes CDR1 SGHRS and CDR2 YFSETQ.

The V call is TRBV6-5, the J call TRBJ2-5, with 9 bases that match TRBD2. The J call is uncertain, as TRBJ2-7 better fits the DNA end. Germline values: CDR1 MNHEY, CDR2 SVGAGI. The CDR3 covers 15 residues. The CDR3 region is CASSYDSGSTYEQYF. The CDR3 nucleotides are TGTGCCAGCAGTTACGATAGCGGGAGTACTTACGAGCAGTACTTC.

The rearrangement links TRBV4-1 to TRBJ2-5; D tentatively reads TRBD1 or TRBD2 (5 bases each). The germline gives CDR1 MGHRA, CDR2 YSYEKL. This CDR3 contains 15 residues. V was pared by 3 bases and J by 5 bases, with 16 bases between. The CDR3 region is CASSHPGPQVETQYF. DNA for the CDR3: TGCGCCAGCAGCCACCCGGGACCCCAGGTGGAGACCCAGTACTTC.

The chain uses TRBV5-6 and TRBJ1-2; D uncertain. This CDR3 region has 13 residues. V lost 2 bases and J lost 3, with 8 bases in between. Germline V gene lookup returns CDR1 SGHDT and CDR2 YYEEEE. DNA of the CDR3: TGTGCCAGCAGCTTACAAGTCGACTATGGCTACACCTTC. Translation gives CASSLQVDYGYTF.

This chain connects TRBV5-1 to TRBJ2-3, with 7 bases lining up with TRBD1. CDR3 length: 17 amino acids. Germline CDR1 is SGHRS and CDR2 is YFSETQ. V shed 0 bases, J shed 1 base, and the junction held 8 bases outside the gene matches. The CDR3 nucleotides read TGCGCCAGCAGCTTGGCTAGGGACAGTCCGGGCACAGATACGCAGTATTTT. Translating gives CASSLARDSPGTDTQYF.

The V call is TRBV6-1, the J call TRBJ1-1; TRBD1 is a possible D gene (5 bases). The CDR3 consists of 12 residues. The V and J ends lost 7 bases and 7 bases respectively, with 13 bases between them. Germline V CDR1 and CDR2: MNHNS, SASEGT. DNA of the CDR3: TGTGCCAGCACCCCAGGGTTCAGTGAAGCTTTCTTT. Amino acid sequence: CASTPGFSEAFF.

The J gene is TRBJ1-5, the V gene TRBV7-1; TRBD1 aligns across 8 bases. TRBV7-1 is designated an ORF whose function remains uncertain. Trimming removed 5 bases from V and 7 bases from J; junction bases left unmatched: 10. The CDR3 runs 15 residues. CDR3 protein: CASSPPTGVGQPQHF. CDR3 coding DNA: TGTGCCAGCAGCCCCCCGACAGGGGTGGGGCAGCCCCAGCATTTT.

The CDR3 bases are TGTGCCAGCAGCGACAGGGCCGGGGTGCAGTACTTC. Translating it yields CASSDRAGVQYF. The chain has TRBV6-5 and TRBJ2-7; 7 bases are a match to TRBD1. The CDR3 consists of 12 residues. J lost 9 bases, V lost 6 bases, and 8 bases had no gene match. CDR1 and CDR2 (germline): MNHEY, SVGAGI.

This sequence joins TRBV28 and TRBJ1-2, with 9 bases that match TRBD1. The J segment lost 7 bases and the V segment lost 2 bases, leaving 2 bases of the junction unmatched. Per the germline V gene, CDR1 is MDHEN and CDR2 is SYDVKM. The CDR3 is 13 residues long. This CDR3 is CASSLGTGLGYTF. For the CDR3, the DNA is TGTGCCAGCAGTTTAGGGACAGGGCTTGGCTACACCTTC.